Below, one TCR beta chain is given with its context. The antigen remains unidentified. These data are taken from a study of T cell responses to AZD1222 COVID-19 vaccine. Germline V gene sequence: CDR1 SEHNR, CDR2 FQNEAQ (reference sequence). J gave up 1 base and V 5 bases, and 8 bases lay outside the gene matches. This CDR3 comprises 16 residues. Findings and caveats of the study: Females outnumbered males among donors, who were mostly white British; clonal diversity was possibly underestimated. Spike regions recognized by vaccine-associated CD4 TCRs spanned the protein, led by 160-218 and 743-854.

Assay used: immunoSEQ multiplex PCR; TCRdb lists only in-frame clones, some missing. The table includes about 80,000 clones, around 85% detected once. The sequence was obtained from an adult who received the AZD1222 COVID-19 vaccine. The rearrangement joins TRBV7-9 to TRBJ1-5; 7 nucleotides agree with TRBD1. This specimen was peripheral blood, taken 28 days after the second AZD1222 dose. The CDR3 DNA sequence: TGTGCCAGCAGCACCGACAGGGACGGGAGCAATCAGCCCCAGCATTTT. Translated, it gives CASSTDRDGSNQPQHF.